The 22 T cell receptor beta chains listed next were all sequenced from one sample in a study of shared clonotypes between healthy human individuals. Using immunoSEQ multiplex PCR, the repertoire was profiled, and TCRdb retains in-frame clones only, with some absent. The profile covers a few million clones, with roughly 95% appearing a single time and under 2% taken by the ten largest. Terminally differentiated effector memory CD45RA+ cells were left out of the naive CD8 fraction, which was CD45RO-negative and positively selected for CCR7. The sample taken for sequencing was naive CD8+ T cells from PBMCs. The origin of the receptors is a man aged 18 to 29 in good health. Some clones in this sample may be carry-over from other donors' samples.

The rearrangement links TRBV9 to TRBJ2-1; TRBD2 agrees at 8 bases. J was trimmed by 4 bases and V by 0 bases; bases with no gene match: 6. The CDR3 is 16 amino acids. Per germline, CDR1 SGDLS and CDR2 YYNGEE. The CDR3 DNA is TGTGCCAGCAGCGTAGGGGTGGTAGCGGGATACAATGAGCAGTTCTTC. It translates to CASSVGVVAGYNEQFF.

As to this clone: This CDR3 is also generated by other DNA sequences in the sample. This rearrangement joins TRBV27 to TRBJ2-2, with a possible D match to TRBD2 (6 bases). CDR1 MNHEY and CDR2 SMNVEV come from the germline V gene (reference sequence). V was trimmed by 5 bases and J by 7 bases, leaving 11 bases between them. The CDR3 spans 13 residues. CDR3 loop: CASSPRGSGELFF. DNA for the CDR3: TGTGCCAGCAGTCCCCGGGGGAGCGGGGAGCTGTTTTTT.

This rearrangement joins TRBV29-1 to TRBJ2-7, with 11 bases that match TRBD2. V lost 3 bases to trimming and J lost 3 bases; unmatched junction nucleotides: 4. This CDR3 is 14 amino acids long. CDR1 SQVTM and CDR2 ANQGSEA come from the germline V gene. The CDR3 region is CSVDSGRGRYEQYF. CDR3 DNA: TGCAGCGTTGATAGCGGGAGGGGCCGCTACGAGCAGTACTTC.

The chain employs TRBV7-9 and TRBJ2-2, with TRBD2 matching 10 bases. V dropped 5 bases and J dropped 7; count of bases not matched to a gene: 13. Germline V gene lookup returns CDR1 SEHNR and CDR2 FQNEAQ (reference sequence). The CDR3 is made up of 17 amino acids. This CDR3 reads CASSAPSGRAGNGELFF. CDR3 coding DNA: TGTGCCAGCAGCGCCCCGAGCGGGAGGGCCGGGAACGGGGAGCTGTTTTTT.

This sequence joins TRBV6-5 and TRBJ1-4; D might be TRBD1 (5 bases). V lost 6 bases and J lost 6, with 14 bases in between. The germline gives CDR1 MNHEY, CDR2 SVGAGI. The CDR3 is made up of 14 amino acids. Here the CDR3 reads CASSQSATDEKLFF. CDR3 bases: TGTGCCAGCAGCCAGAGCGCGACAGATGAAAAACTGTTTTTT.

This chain joins TRBV28 and TRBJ1-2, with 9 bases that match TRBD1. V trimming: 7 bases; J trimming: 3 bases; junction bases outside the gene matches: 6. Germline V gene data show CDR1 as MDHEN and CDR2 as SYDVKM. This CDR3 contains 14 residues. DNA for the CDR3: TGTGCCAGCACGTGGGACAGGGAAGACTATGGCTACACCTTC. Amino acids: CASTWDREDYGYTF.

The chain uses TRBV6-5 and TRBJ2-7, with D maybe TRBD2 (6 bases). Germline V gene lookup returns CDR1 MNHEY and CDR2 SVGAGI. The V gene lost 2 bases and the J gene lost 0 bases, with 11 bases spanning the gap. The CDR3 extends over 15 amino acids. The CDR3, as DNA: TGTGCCAGCAGTTACGTAGCGGAGACCTCCTACGAGCAGTACTTC. Amino acid sequence: CASSYVAETSYEQYF.

The rearrangement uses TRBV10-3 and TRBJ2-1; 10 nucleotides line up with TRBD2. The CDR3 consists of 16 residues. V gave up 0 bases and J gave up 8 bases; unmatched junction bases: 7. Germline V gene data show CDR1 as ENHRY and CDR2 as SYGVKD. As DNA, the CDR3 is TGTGCCATCAGTGAGTCGCCAGCGGGAGGGCCCGATGAGCAGTTCTTC. Translation gives CAISESPAGGPDEQFF.

The chain carries TRBV7-3 and TRBJ1-2, with 9 bases that match TRBD1. Germline V gene lookup returns CDR1 SGHTA and CDR2 FQGTGA. The CDR3 runs to 13 residues. The V segment lost 8 bases and the J segment 3 bases; nucleotides outside the gene matches: 4. CDR3 bases: TGTGCCAGCCAGGGACAGGGTGACTATGGCTACACCTTC. Amino acids: CASQGQGDYGYTF.

This clone was seen just once. The V call is TRBV2, the J call TRBJ2-3; D is possibly TRBD1 or TRBD2 (5 bases each). This CDR3 region has 14 residues. CDR1 is SNHLY and CDR2 is FYNNEI in the germline V gene. V was cut by 9 bases and J by 2 bases, with 15 bases left in between. CDR3 bases: TGTGCCAGTCATCCGGGACCAACCACAGATACGCAGTATTTT. Translation gives CASHPGPTTDTQYF.

The chain is built from TRBV19 and TRBJ1-2, with D perhaps TRBD1 (5 bases). V lost 7 bases to trimming and J lost 4 bases, with 22 bases between them. Germline CDR1 and CDR2: LNHDA and SQIVND (reference sequence). This CDR3 contains 16 residues. CDR3 loop: CASTFGGVGNVYGYTF. CDR3 sequence (DNA): TGTGCCAGTACCTTCGGAGGGGTCGGAAATGTCTATGGCTACACCTTC.

The chain combines TRBV27 with TRBJ2-5; 8 bases map to TRBD1. Losses at the gene ends were 1 base for V and 5 bases for J; bases not matched to a gene: 15. The CDR3 is made up of 18 amino acids. CDR1 is MNHEY and CDR2 is SMNVEV in the germline V gene (reference sequence). The CDR3 nucleotides are TGTGCCAGCAGTTTATTGCCCACAAGCCAGGGGGCGGGTGAGACCCAGTACTTC. Protein product: CASSLLPTSQGAGETQYF.

The rearrangement links TRBV4-1 to TRBJ2-7; the match to TRBD1 covers 10 bases. Germline V gives CDR1 MGHRA, CDR2 YSYEKL. The CDR3 extends over 16 amino acids. Germline trimming cut 1 base from V and 6 bases from J; bases unmatched to any gene: 9. CDR3 DNA: TGCGCCAGCAGCCAAGGACAGGGGGCTGGAGTAGGCGAGCAGTACTTC. Its protein product is CASSQGQGAGVGEQYF.

The chain has TRBV28 and TRBJ2-7, with D possibly matching TRBD1 (6 bases). V lost 5 bases and J 0 bases, leaving 14 bases between the germline ends. Germline CDR1 and CDR2: MDHEN and SYDVKM. The CDR3 contains 15 residues. CDR3 loop: CASSLRTESSYEQYF. The DNA of the CDR3 is TGTGCCAGCAGTCTCCGGACAGAGAGCTCCTACGAGCAGTACTTC.

The chain links TRBV29-1 to TRBJ2-1; a weak D match, TRBD1 (5 bases). Germline CDR1 reads SQVTM; CDR2 reads ANQGSEA. The CDR3 length is 11 residues. The ends were cut back, 0 bases at V and 15 bases at J, with 12 bases in the middle. The CDR3 protein is CSVEDGKGLFF. The CDR3 bases are TGCAGCGTTGAAGATGGGAAGGGGTTGTTCTTC.

The chain joins TRBV4-1 to TRBJ2-7; 8 nucleotides line up with TRBD2. The CDR3 length is 16 residues. Germline V gene sequence: CDR1 MGHRA, CDR2 YSYEKL. With V trimmed by 0 bases and J by 3 bases, 7 bases remained unmatched. This CDR3 is CASSQETLTSDYEQYF. The CDR3 nucleotides are TGCGCCAGCAGCCAAGAAACGTTGACTAGCGACTACGAGCAGTACTTC.

The genes are TRBV27 and TRBJ2-3, with a tentative D call TRBD2 (6 bases). Trimming shortened V by 8 bases and J by 6 bases, and 15 bases separated the two germline ends. Germline CDR1 MNHEY, CDR2 SMNVEV (reference sequence). This CDR3 has 13 residues. The DNA of the CDR3 is TGTGCCAGCGTGGGACGGGGGATGGATACGCAGTATTTT. Its protein product is CASVGRGMDTQYF.

The CDR3 DNA reads as TGTGCCAGCAGCGCCGGACAGGGGGCTTCGGGGGAGCTGTTTTTT. Translating gives CASSAGQGASGELFF. V is TRBV9 and J is TRBJ2-2, with 11 bases lining up with TRBD1. Germline V gene lookup returns CDR1 SGDLS and CDR2 YYNGEE. This CDR3 region has 15 residues. V lost 3 bases and J lost 8; bases outside the gene matches: 6.

Turning to this clone: Other nucleotide sequences in the sample specify the same CDR3. V usage is TRBV7-9 and J usage is TRBJ2-7, with D perhaps matching TRBD1 or TRBD2 (5 bases each). The CDR3 is made up of 14 amino acids. V lost 5 bases and J 3 bases, leaving 14 bases between the germline ends. In germline, CDR1 is SEHNR, CDR2 FQNEAQ (reference sequence). CDR3 nucleotides: TGTGCCAGCAGCCCCGCCGGGACCGACTACGAGCAGTACTTC. It specifies CASSPAGTDYEQYF.

V usage is TRBV4-1 and J usage is TRBJ1-5; D is ambiguous. CDR1 and CDR2 (germline): MGHRA, YSYEKL. CDR3 size: 15 residues. V was clipped by 3 bases and J by 4 bases, with 13 bases between them. CDR3 region: CASSQRSGRNQPQHF. The CDR3 DNA is TGCGCCAGCAGCCAGCGGTCCGGAAGAAATCAGCCCCAGCATTTT.

This clone came up a few times. The chain joins TRBV2 to TRBJ1-4, with D possibly TRBD1 on 6 matching bases. The germline CDR1 and CDR2 sequences are SNHLY and FYNNEI. CDR3 size: 13 residues. V gave up 4 bases and J gave up 7 bases, with 10 bases separating them. The CDR3 reads CASSGEGVEKLFF. In nucleotides, the CDR3 is TGTGCCAGCAGTGGGGAGGGGGTTGAAAAACTGTTTTTT. The full variable domain, its missing parts supplied by reference TRBV2 and TRBJ1-4, is EPEVTQTPSHQVTQMGQEVILRCVPISNHLYFYWYRQILGQKVEFLVSFYNNEISEKSEIFDDQFSVERPDGSNFTLKIRSTKLEDSAMYFCASSGEGVEKLFFGSGTQLSVL.

The V and J genes are TRBV11-2 and TRBJ2-7; D gene uncertain. The CDR3 is 11 residues long. V dropped 5 bases and J dropped 3 bases, with 5 bases sitting between them. From germline, CDR1 is SGHAT and CDR2 FQNNGV. The CDR3 is CASSMGYEQYF. The CDR3 nucleotides are TGTGCCAGCAGCATGGGCTACGAGCAGTACTTC.